Listed below are T cell receptor beta chains from one sample, sequenced in a study of patients and donors after allogeneic stem cell transplantation. TCRdb analysed the RT-PCR reads with MiXCR anew, one entry per CDR3 protein. The sample includes 200,000 to 250,000 distinct CDR3 sequences, about 38% of them seen just once. The source material was blood, either unsorted or a sorted T cell fraction (not recorded which). The receptors originated from a human donor who was either an allogeneic HSCT recipient or a stem cell or donor lymphocyte infusion donor (not recorded which). It is not recorded whose cells these are; they may come from a transplant donor. Both conserved end residues are part of each CDR3. D genes are given only for firm matches. Part of the rows lack a size; the others show once, few, many or a class for expanded clones.

V gene	D gene	clone size	J gene	CDR3 DNA	CDR3 protein
TRBV5-1	.	.	TRBJ1-2	TGCGCCAGCAGCCTGGGGGCAGGAGGAGGCTACACCTTC	CASSLGAGGGYTF
TRBV9	.	few	TRBJ1-2	TGTGCCAGCAGCGTCTACCCGGATCCTTATGGCTACACCTTC	CASSVYPDPYGYTF
TRBV10-3	TRBD1	few	TRBJ1-3	TGTGCCATCAAACACGGACAGGGTAAAATCGTTTTTGGAAACACCATATATTTT	CAIKHGQGKIVFGNTIYF
TRBV20-1	TRBD1	.	TRBJ1-4	TGCAGTGCTCCTCAGGGGGATTTACTGTTTTTT	CSAPQGDLLFF
TRBV6-1	.	.	TRBJ1-2	TGTGCCAGCAGTAAGGACAGACCCTATGGCTACACCTTC	CASSKDRPYGYTF
TRBV20-1	.	few	TRBJ1-5	TGCAGTGCTGTTCCTGGGCATGCTAAACAGCCCCAGCATTTT	CSAVPGHAKQPQHF
TRBV6-5	.	few	TRBJ2-5	TGTGCCAGCAGTTCCAACCAAGAGACCCAGTACTTC	CASSSNQETQYF
TRBV29-1	.	.	TRBJ2-1	TGCAGCGTTGAGTTAGGGGGGCTCAATGAGCAGTTCTTC	CSVELGGLNEQFF
TRBV12-3/TRBV12-4	.	few	TRBJ2-5	TGTGCCAGCAGTTTAAGACTAGTCGAGACCCAGTACTTC	CASSLRLVETQYF
TRBV20-1	.	few	TRBJ1-4	TGCAGTGCTTCGAACCCGGACGGTATGGAATTT	CSASNPDGMEF
TRBV29-1	.	.	TRBJ2-3	TGCAGCGTTGAAGGCCTCGCAGGGGAGAGGACAGATACGCAGTATTTT	CSVEGLAGERTDTQYF
TRBV29-1	.	few	TRBJ1-4	TGCAGCGTTGGTCTTTCGCCCGGCGAAAAACTGTTTTTT	CSVGLSPGEKLFF
TRBV5-1	.	.	TRBJ1-3	TGCGCCAGCAGCCGTAGGACCGGGACGTACGGGAACACCATATATTTT	CASSRRTGTYGNTIYF
TRBV12-3/TRBV12-4	TRBD1	few	TRBJ1-1	TGTGCCAGCAGTCCCAGGGGGCTGGACACTGAAGCTTTCTTT	CASSPRGLDTEAFF
TRBV3-1	TRBD1	many	TRBJ1-2	TGTGCCAGCAGCCCAACGGACAGGGCCAACTATGGCTACACCTTC	CASSPTDRANYGYTF
TRBV4-1	.	.	TRBJ1-6	TGCGCCAGCAGCCATCACAAAAACCGGGGAATTAATTCACCCCTCCACTTT	CASSHHKNRGINSPLHF
TRBV7-6	.	.	TRBJ1-2	TGTGCCAGCGCCCCGGTCAGGGGAGCTAACTATGGCTACACCTTC	CASAPVRGANYGYTF
TRBV20-1	.	few	TRBJ2-4	TGCAGTGCTAAGATAGGGACCCTAGCCAAAAACATTCAGTACTTC	CSAKIGTLAKNIQYF
TRBV1	.	.	TRBJ2-5	TGCACCAGCAGCCAAGATCGTAGGACTAAGGAGACCCAGTACTTC	CTSSQDRRTKETQYF
TRBV11-2	TRBD1	.	TRBJ2-5	TGTGCCAGCAGCTTATACAGGGGGTTGGGAGAGACCCAGTACTTC	CASSLYRGLGETQYF
TRBV12-3/TRBV12-4	.	.	TRBJ2-1	TGTGCCAGCAGTTTGGGCCGAAGCAATGAGCAGTTCTTC	CASSLGRSNEQFF
TRBV12-3/TRBV12-4	.	few	TRBJ2-3	TGTGCCAGCAGTTTGGCGGGGTTCACAGATACGCAGTATTTT	CASSLAGFTDTQYF
TRBV7-3	.	.	TRBJ1-1	TGTGCCAGCAGCTCAGGTCGGGGTGAAGCTTTCTTT	CASSSGRGEAFF
TRBV28	.	.	TRBJ1-5	TGTGCCAGCGAGAGAGTAGGTCAGCCCCAGCATTTT	CASERVGQPQHF
TRBV11-1	TRBD1	few	TRBJ1-1	TGTGCCAGCAGCTTTCGCAGGGGGACCACTGAAGCTTTCTTT	CASSFRRGTTEAFF
TRBV27	.	many	TRBJ2-4	TGTGCCAGCAGTCCCCCCCTAGGTAGAGGGCTGGGCATTCAGTACTTC	CASSPPLGRGLGIQYF
TRBV5-1	TRBD2	.	TRBJ2-1	TGCGCCAGCAGCTTGGAACTAGCGGAGGGAAATGAGCAGTTCTTC	CASSLELAEGNEQFF